This T cell receptor (beta chain) was captured by sequencing in a study of blood T cell repertoires in COVID-19. Study-wide context: Samples representing acute and convalescent COVID-19 were sourced from the United States, Italy and Spain. PBMCs, B-cell-depleted T cells, or T cells provided the cDNA or gDNA that made up the material.

Per the original data handling: Reference gene primer amplification yielded estimated nucleated cell counts. The table came from immunoSEQ multiplex PCR; TCRdb's copy has only in-frame clones and leaves some out. V, J and clone size are those of that table, while D and trimming were read from the DNA. The table has about 240,000 clones, around 84% seen once; the top ten hold more than 6.5%. The CDR3 contains 18 residues. The V and J ends lost 6 bases and 3 bases respectively, with 26 bases between them. CDR1 is MGHDK and CDR2 is SYGVNS in the germline V gene. Input material: peripheral blood. The V and J genes are TRBV25-1 and TRBJ2-5; tentative D call: TRBD2 (5 bases). The source of this sequence is a woman aged 70-85 years with active or convalescent COVID-19. This CDR3 reads CASRAGRVGRRTEETQYF. The CDR3 DNA sequence: TGTGCCAGCAGGGCCGGAAGGGTGGGCAGGAGGACTGAAGAGACCCAGTACTTC.